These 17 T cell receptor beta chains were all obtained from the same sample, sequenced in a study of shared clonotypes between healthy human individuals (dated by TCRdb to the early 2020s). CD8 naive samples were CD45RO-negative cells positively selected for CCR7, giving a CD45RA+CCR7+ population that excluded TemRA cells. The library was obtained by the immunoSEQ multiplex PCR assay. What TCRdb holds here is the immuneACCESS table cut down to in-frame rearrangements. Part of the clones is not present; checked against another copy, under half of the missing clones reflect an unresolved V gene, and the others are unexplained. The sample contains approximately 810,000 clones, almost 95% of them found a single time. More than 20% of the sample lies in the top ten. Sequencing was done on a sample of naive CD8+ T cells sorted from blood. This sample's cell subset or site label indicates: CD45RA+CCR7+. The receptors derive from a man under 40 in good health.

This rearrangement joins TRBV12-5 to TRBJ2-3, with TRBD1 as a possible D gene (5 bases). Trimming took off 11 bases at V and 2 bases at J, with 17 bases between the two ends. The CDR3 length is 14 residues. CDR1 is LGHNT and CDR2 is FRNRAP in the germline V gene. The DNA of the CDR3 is TGTGCTTCCTCCAGGGCTGTCAACACAGATACGCAGTATTTT. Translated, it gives CASSRAVNTDTQYF.

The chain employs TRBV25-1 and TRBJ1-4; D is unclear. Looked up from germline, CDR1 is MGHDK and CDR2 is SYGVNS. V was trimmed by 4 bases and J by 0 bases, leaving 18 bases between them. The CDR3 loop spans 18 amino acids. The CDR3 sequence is CASSGALIGGSTNEKLFF. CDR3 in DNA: TGTGCCAGCAGTGGGGCCCTCATAGGCGGGTCAACTAATGAAAAACTGTTTTTT.

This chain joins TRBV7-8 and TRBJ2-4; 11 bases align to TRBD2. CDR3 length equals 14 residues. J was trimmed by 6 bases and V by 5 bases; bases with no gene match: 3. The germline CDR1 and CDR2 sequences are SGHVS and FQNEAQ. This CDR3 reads CASSKGLAGNIQYF. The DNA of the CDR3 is TGTGCCAGCAGCAAAGGACTAGCGGGAAACATTCAGTACTTC.

CDR3 protein: CASSPGTSNNEQFF. The CDR3 coding sequence is TGTGCCAGCAGCCCCGGCACTAGTAACAATGAGCAGTTCTTC. The chain has TRBV11-3 and TRBJ2-1; TRBD2 is a possible D gene (5 bases). The CDR3 runs 14 residues. V lost 5 bases and J 5 bases, leaving 13 bases between the germline ends. Germline V CDR1 and CDR2: SGHNT, YENEEA.

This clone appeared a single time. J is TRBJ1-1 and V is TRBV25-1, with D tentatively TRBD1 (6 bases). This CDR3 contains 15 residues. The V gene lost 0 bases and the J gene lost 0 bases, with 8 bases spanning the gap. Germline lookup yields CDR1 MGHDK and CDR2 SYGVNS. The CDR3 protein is CASSEYQGLNTEAFF. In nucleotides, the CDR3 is TGTGCCAGCAGTGAATACCAGGGGCTGAACACTGAAGCTTTCTTT.

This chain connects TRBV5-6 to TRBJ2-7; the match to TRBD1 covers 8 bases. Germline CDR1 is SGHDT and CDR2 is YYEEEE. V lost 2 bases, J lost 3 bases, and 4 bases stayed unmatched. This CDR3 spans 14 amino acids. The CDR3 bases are TGTGCCAGCAGCTTTAAGGACAGGGACTACGAGCAGTACTTC. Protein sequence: CASSFKDRDYEQYF.

CDR3 bases: TGTGCCAGCAGTTTAGGAGTCGACAATGAGCAGTTCTTC. Its translation: CASSLGVDNEQFF. The rearrangement uses TRBV27 and TRBJ2-1, with unresolved D. The germline V gene encodes CDR1 MNHEY and CDR2 SMNVEV (reference sequence). Between the trimmed V and J ends, which lost 2 bases and 5 bases, there was a span of 7 bases. The CDR3 loop spans 13 amino acids.

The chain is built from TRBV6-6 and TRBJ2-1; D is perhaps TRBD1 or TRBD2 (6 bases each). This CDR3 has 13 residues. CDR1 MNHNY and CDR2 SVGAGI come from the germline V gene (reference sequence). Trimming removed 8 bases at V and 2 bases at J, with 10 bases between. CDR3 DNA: TGTGCCAGCGGAGGGGGAGCCTACAATGAGCAGTTCTTC. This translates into CASGGGAYNEQFF.

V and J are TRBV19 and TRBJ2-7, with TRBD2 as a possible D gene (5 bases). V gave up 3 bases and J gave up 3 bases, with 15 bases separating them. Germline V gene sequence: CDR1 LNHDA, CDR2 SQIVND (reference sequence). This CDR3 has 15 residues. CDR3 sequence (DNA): TGTGCCAGTAGTATTACCCTAGCTCTAGTCTACGAGCAGTACTTC. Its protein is CASSITLALVYEQYF.

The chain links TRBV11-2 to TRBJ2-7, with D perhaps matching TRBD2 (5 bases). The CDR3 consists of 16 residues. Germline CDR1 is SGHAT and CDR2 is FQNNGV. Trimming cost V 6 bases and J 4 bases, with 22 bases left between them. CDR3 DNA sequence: TGTGCCAGCAGTACCCACTACGTGACTACCGAATACGAGCAGTACTTC. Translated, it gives CASSTHYVTTEYEQYF.

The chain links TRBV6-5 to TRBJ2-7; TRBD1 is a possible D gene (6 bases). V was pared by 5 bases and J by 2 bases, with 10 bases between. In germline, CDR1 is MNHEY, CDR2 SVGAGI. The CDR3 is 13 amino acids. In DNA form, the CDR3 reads TGTGCCAGCAGTCCAGGGGCTCCCTACGAGCAGTACTTC. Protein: CASSPGAPYEQYF.

The CDR3 DNA is TGTGCCAGCAACGAAATCAGGGGACAGGGGCACATGAACACTGAAGCTTTCTTT. Translated: CASNEIRGQGHMNTEAFF. The V and J genes are TRBV7-8 and TRBJ1-1; 10 bases fit TRBD1. The CDR3 spans 18 residues. Germline trimming cut 7 bases from V and 0 bases from J; bases unmatched to any gene: 14. Germline V CDR1 and CDR2: SGHVS, FQNEAQ.

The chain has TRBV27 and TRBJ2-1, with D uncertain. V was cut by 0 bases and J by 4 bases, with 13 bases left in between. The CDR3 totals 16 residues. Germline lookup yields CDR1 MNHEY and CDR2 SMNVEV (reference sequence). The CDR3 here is CASSLSVQAPYNEQFF. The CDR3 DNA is TGTGCCAGCAGTTTATCGGTGCAGGCTCCTTACAATGAGCAGTTCTTC.

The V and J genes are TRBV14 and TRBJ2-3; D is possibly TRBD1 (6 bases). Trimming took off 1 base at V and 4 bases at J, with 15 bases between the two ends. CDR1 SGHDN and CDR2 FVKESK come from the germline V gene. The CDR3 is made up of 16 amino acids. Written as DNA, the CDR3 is TGTGCCAGCAGCCAAGCCGGGACACTTGCCGCAGATACGCAGTATTTT. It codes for CASSQAGTLAADTQYF. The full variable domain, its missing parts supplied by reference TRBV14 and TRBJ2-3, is EAGVTQFPSHSVIEKGQTVTLRCDPISGHDNLYWYRRVMGKEIKFLLHFVKESKQDESGMPNNRFLAERTGGTYSTLKVQPAELEDSGVYFCASSQAGTLAADTQYFGPGTRLTVL.

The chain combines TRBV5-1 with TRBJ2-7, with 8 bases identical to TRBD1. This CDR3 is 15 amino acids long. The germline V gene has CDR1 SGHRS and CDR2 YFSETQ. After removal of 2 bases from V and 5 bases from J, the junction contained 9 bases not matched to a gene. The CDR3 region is CASSFRQGTFHEQYF. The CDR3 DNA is TGCGCCAGCAGCTTTCGACAGGGGACGTTCCACGAGCAGTACTTC.

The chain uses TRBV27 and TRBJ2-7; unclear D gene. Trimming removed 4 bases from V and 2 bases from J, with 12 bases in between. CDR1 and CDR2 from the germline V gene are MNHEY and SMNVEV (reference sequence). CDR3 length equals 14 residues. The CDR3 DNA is TGTGCCAGCAGTTGGGCCAGTGGTGCCTACGAGCAGTACTTC. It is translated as CASSWASGAYEQYF.

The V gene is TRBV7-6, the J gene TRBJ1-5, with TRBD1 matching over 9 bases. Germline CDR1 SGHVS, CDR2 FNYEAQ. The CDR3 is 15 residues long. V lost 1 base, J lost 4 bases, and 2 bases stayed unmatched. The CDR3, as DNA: TGTGCCAGCAGCTTAGGTGGGACAGGGAATCAGCCCCAGCATTTT. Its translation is CASSLGGTGNQPQHF.